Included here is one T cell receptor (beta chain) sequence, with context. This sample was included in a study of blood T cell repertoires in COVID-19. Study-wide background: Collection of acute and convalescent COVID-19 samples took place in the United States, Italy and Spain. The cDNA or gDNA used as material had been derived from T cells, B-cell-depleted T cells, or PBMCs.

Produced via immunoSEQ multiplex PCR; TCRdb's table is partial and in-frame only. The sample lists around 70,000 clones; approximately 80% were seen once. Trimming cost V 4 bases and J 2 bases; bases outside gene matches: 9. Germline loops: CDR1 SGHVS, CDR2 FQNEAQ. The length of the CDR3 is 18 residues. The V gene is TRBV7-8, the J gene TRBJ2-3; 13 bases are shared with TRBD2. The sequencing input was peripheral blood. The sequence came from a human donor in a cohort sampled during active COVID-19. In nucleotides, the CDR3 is TGTGCCAGCAGCTGGGGGACTAGCGGGATGGATGTCACAGATACGCAGTATTTT. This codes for CASSWGTSGMDVTDTQYF.